Below are 27 T cell receptor beta chains sequenced from a single sample in a study of T-cell memory formation after mild COVID-19. TCRdb re-called the 5' RACE reads with MiXCR, one entry per CDR3 protein. This sample has about 430,000 distinct CDR3 sequences, with approximately 25% found just once. Material for sequencing was PBMCs or a T cell subset sorted from them (not recorded which). The receptor source for this set is an adult woman who had mild COVID-19 (a few samples of this study predate the infection). Cell type and time point are not known.

J is TRBJ2-7 and V is TRBV12-3 or TRBV12-4; 12 nucleotides agree with TRBD2. The CDR3 is 15 residues long. The ends lost 6 bases at V and 4 bases at J; junction bases unmatched: 7. The CDR3 bases are TGTGCCAGCAGCCAGACTAGCGGGAGACCATACGAGCAGTACTTC. Protein: CASSQTSGRPYEQYF.

The chain couples TRBV2 to TRBJ1-1; a weak D match, TRBD1 (6 bases). The CDR3 contains 17 residues. V was pared by 5 bases and J by 1 base, with 20 bases between. Germline V gene data show CDR1 as SNHLY and CDR2 as FYNNEI. CDR3 bases: TGTGCCAGCAGTCTCCGGGCCCTGACAGGACCGAACACTGAAGCTTTCTTT. This translates into CASSLRALTGPNTEAFF.

This clonotype has only one observation. V and J are TRBV24-1 and TRBJ2-1, with 10 positions matching TRBD2. The CDR3 runs 16 residues. The V gene's germline CDR1 is KGHDR and CDR2 SFDVKD. V gave up 5 bases and J gave up 2 bases; unmatched junction bases: 5. The CDR3 reads CATSGGLAETYNEQFF. The DNA of the CDR3 is TGTGCCACCAGTGGCGGACTAGCGGAGACCTACAATGAGCAGTTCTTC.

This clonotype was observed at least ten times. The chain couples TRBV7-2 to TRBJ1-2; D gene uncertain. Germline V gene lookup returns CDR1 SGHTA and CDR2 FQGNSA. Trimming cost V 4 bases and J 4 bases, with 4 bases left between them. The CDR3 covers 11 residues. The CDR3 spells CASSSSYGYTF. The CDR3 DNA reads as TGTGCCAGCAGCTCGAGCTATGGCTACACCTTC.

The V gene is TRBV11-2, the J gene TRBJ2-3; D ambiguous. Germline lookup yields CDR1 SGHAT and CDR2 FQNNGV. V was shortened by 5 bases and J by 3 bases, with 12 bases between the two germline ends. The CDR3 has 14 residues. CDR3 residues: CASSRPWATDTQYF. CDR3 nucleotide sequence: TGTGCCAGCAGCCGACCATGGGCGACAGATACGCAGTATTTT. The complete variable domain, with remaining parts taken from reference TRBV11-2 and TRBJ2-3, reads EAGVAQSPRYKIIEKRQSVAFWCNPISGHATLYWYQQILGQGPKLLIQFQNNGVVDDSQLPKDRFSAERLKGVDSTLKIQPAKLEDSAVYLCASSRPWATDTQYFGPGTRLTVL.

The chain uses TRBV20-1 and TRBJ1-6; the D is unclear. V gave up 6 bases and J gave up 4 bases, with 10 bases separating them. The CDR3 has 13 amino acids. Germline V gene data show CDR1 as DFQATT and CDR2 as SNEGSKA (reference sequence). The chain's CDR3 is CSARREYNSPLHF. The CDR3 nucleotides read TGCAGTGCCAGGCGGGAGTATAATTCACCCCTCCACTTT.

The rearrangement links TRBV5-1 to TRBJ1-1; D call uncertain. V was trimmed by 6 bases and J by 7 bases, leaving 10 bases between them. Germline loops: CDR1 SGHRS, CDR2 YFSETQ. The CDR3 sequence is 11 residues long. CDR3 bases: TGCGCCAGCAAAGAGAGAGATGAAGCTTTCTTT. It is translated as CASKERDEAFF.

CDR3 residues: CRAGTGKIGGTEAFF. CDR3 bases: TGCAGAGCAGGGACAGGGAAGATAGGGGGGACTGAAGCTTTCTTT. The V call is TRBV20-1, the J call TRBJ1-1; 9 bases are a match to TRBD1. The germline V gene encodes CDR1 DFQATT and CDR2 SNEGSKA (reference sequence). The length of the CDR3 is 15 residues.

The rearrangement links TRBV12-3 or TRBV12-4 to TRBJ2-7; the D gene could be TRBD1 or TRBD2 (5 bases each). V dropped 4 bases and J dropped 2 bases, with 9 bases sitting between them. The CDR3 has 13 amino acids. CDR3 bases: TGTGCCAGCAGTTGGGGACGGACCTACGAGCAGTACTTC. Translating it yields CASSWGRTYEQYF.

This chain uses TRBV12-3 or TRBV12-4 with TRBJ2-2; D gene ambiguous. V was cut by 10 bases and J by 3 bases, with 15 bases left in between. The CDR3 has 14 residues. CDR3 nucleotides: TGTGCCACCGTTAGAATGACCGACACCGGGGAGCTGTTTTTT. As protein: CATVRMTDTGELFF.

The chain is built from TRBV7-6 and TRBJ2-2; 14 bases are shared with TRBD2. Germline-derived CDR1 and CDR2 are SGHVS and FNYEAQ. The CDR3 covers 18 residues. V shed 2 bases, J shed 6 bases, and the junction held 8 bases outside the gene matches. The CDR3 protein is CASSLPMGLAGDSGELFF. The DNA of the CDR3 is TGTGCCAGCAGCTTACCGATGGGACTAGCGGGGGATTCCGGGGAGCTGTTTTTT. Full variable domain (outside the CDR3, taken from reference TRBV7-6 and TRBJ2-2): GAGVSQSPRYKVTKRGQDVALRCDPISGHVSLYWYRQALGQGPEFLTYFNYEAQQDKSGLPNDRFSAERPEGSISTLTIQRTEQRDSAMYRCASSLPMGLAGDSGELFFGEGSRLTVL.

The gene calls are TRBV11-2 and TRBJ2-3, with TRBD2 identical over 8 bases. Germline V gene sequence: CDR1 SGHAT, CDR2 FQNNGV. V dropped 4 bases and J dropped 0; count of bases not matched to a gene: 12. This CDR3 spans 18 amino acids. This chain's CDR3 is CASSSLPLAGASTDTQYF. CDR3 DNA sequence: TGTGCCAGCAGCTCTCTGCCTCTAGCGGGTGCTAGCACAGATACGCAGTATTTT. The full variable domain, rest sourced from reference TRBV11-2 and TRBJ2-3, is EAGVAQSPRYKIIEKRQSVAFWCNPISGHATLYWYQQILGQGPKLLIQFQNNGVVDDSQLPKDRFSAERLKGVDSTLKIQPAKLEDSAVYLCASSSLPLAGASTDTQYFGPGTRLTVL.

A few counts support this clonotype. The chain recombines TRBV18 with TRBJ1-1; D perhaps matches TRBD1 (6 bases). V lost 5 bases, J lost 3 bases, and 13 bases lay in between. CDR3 size: 14 residues. CDR1 and CDR2 (germline): KGHSH, LQKENI. As DNA, the CDR3 is TGTGCCAGCTCAGCAGGGGCGGTGGACACTGAAGCTTTCTTT. Amino acids: CASSAGAVDTEAFF.

This clonotype showed up many times. The CDR3 DNA is TGCAGTGCCCCCCTCCCGACAGGAAGATTCAATTCACCCCTCCACTTT. This translates into CSAPLPTGRFNSPLHF. The rearrangement joins TRBV20-1 to TRBJ1-6, with D tentatively TRBD1 (6 bases). Germline V CDR1 and CDR2: DFQATT, SNEGSKA (reference sequence). Trimming removed 6 bases from V and 7 bases from J, with 22 bases in between. This CDR3 is 16 amino acids long.

This chain joins TRBV6-6 and TRBJ2-2; a possible D gene is TRBD1 (6 bases). In germline, CDR1 is MNHNY, CDR2 SVGAGI (reference sequence). Trimming pared 6 bases from V and 6 bases from J, leaving 17 bases between. This CDR3 region has 15 residues. The CDR3 sequence: CASSITTQGPGELFF. The CDR3 DNA follows: TGTGCCAGCAGCATAACGACACAGGGTCCCGGGGAGCTGTTTTTT.

The gene calls are TRBV2 and TRBJ1-5, with D unclear. Germline V gives CDR1 SNHLY, CDR2 FYNNEI. The CDR3 extends over 13 amino acids. The V end lost 4 bases, the J end lost 6 bases, and 10 bases lay between the germline ends. CDR3 nucleotides: TGTGCCAGCAGTGGGCAGCAGGCTCAGCCCCAGCATTTT. Translated: CASSGQQAQPQHF.

This clonotype was seen a handful of times. The chain combines TRBV19 with TRBJ2-7; D is possibly TRBD1 (5 bases). In germline, CDR1 is LNHDA, CDR2 SQIVND (reference sequence). The CDR3 spans 13 residues. The V and J ends lost 3 bases and 9 bases respectively, with 15 bases between them. The CDR3 loop reads CASSIQGETAQYF. In DNA form, the CDR3 reads TGTGCCAGTAGTATCCAAGGGGAAACGGCGCAGTACTTC.

V gene TRBV24-1 combines with J gene TRBJ1-1; D is undetermined. From germline, CDR1 is KGHDR and CDR2 SFDVKD. The CDR3 runs to 15 residues. The germline V and J ends were trimmed by 4 bases and 2 bases, with 13 bases remaining between them. CDR3 sequence: CATSEPAKHNTEAFF. Here the CDR3 DNA reads TGTGCCACCAGTGAACCTGCCAAGCATAACACTGAAGCTTTCTTT.

The V gene is TRBV9, the J gene TRBJ2-2, with TRBD2 as a possible D gene (5 bases). V shed 3 bases and J shed 6 bases, with 9 bases lying between them. The CDR3 is made up of 13 amino acids. The germline CDR1 and CDR2 sequences are SGDLS and YYNGEE. The DNA of the CDR3 is TGTGCCAGCAGCGACACTAGATCCGGGGAGCTGTTTTTT. Translation gives CASSDTRSGELFF. The entire variable domain, with the rest obtained from reference TRBV9 and TRBJ2-2, is as follows: DSGVTQTPKHLITATGQRVTLRCSPRSGDLSVYWYQQSLDQGLQFLIQYYNGEERAKGNILERFSAQQFPDLHSELNLSSLELGDSALYFCASSDTRSGELFFGEGSRLTVL.

This rearrangement joins TRBV20-1 to TRBJ2-3, with D possibly matching TRBD2 (5 bases). The CDR3 is 13 residues long. V dropped 0 bases and J dropped 3 bases, with 7 bases sitting between them. Per germline, CDR1 DFQATT and CDR2 SNEGSKA (reference sequence). The CDR3 DNA reads as TGCAGTGCTAGAGATGAGGGTACAGATACGCAGTATTTT. Its protein product is CSARDEGTDTQYF.

The chain couples TRBV5-1 to TRBJ1-1, with a weak D call TRBD1 (6 bases). V was pared by 4 bases and J by 1 base, with 29 bases between. The CDR3 extends over 20 amino acids. Looked up from germline, CDR1 is SGHRS and CDR2 is YFSETQ. CDR3 DNA sequence: TGCGCCAGCAGCCCCTACTATTTGGTCCACCTGGACAGCAGGAACACTGAAGCTTTCTTT. It encodes CASSPYYLVHLDSRNTEAFF.

This clonotype was counted a few times. The chain carries TRBV27 and TRBJ2-4, with 9 bases aligning to TRBD1. Germline CDR1 MNHEY, CDR2 SMNVEV (reference sequence). This CDR3 spans 16 amino acids. Trimming at V came to 6 bases and at J to 1 base, leaving 7 bases not matched to a gene. CDR3 loop: CASRTTGGWAKNIQYF. CDR3 in DNA: TGTGCCAGCAGGACTACAGGGGGCTGGGCCAAAAACATTCAGTACTTC.

V and J are TRBV5-5 and TRBJ2-1, with D perhaps TRBD2 (5 bases). Trimming pared 2 bases from V and 3 bases from J, leaving 9 bases between. There are 14 residues in the CDR3. CDR1 and CDR2 from the germline V gene are SGHKS and YYEKEE (reference sequence). CDR3: CASSFEGFYNEQFF. The CDR3 DNA sequence: TGTGCCAGCAGCTTCGAGGGATTCTACAATGAGCAGTTCTTC.

This clonotype was counted many times. The genes are TRBV5-1 and TRBJ2-2, with 8 positions matching TRBD1. The J segment lost 4 bases and the V segment lost 0 bases, leaving 5 bases of the junction unmatched. Germline CDR1 reads SGHRS; CDR2 reads YFSETQ. The CDR3 consists of 16 residues. CDR3: CASSLGQGASTGELFF. In DNA form, the CDR3 reads TGCGCCAGCAGCTTGGGCCAGGGGGCCAGCACCGGGGAGCTGTTTTTT.

This clonotype appeared a few times. The rearrangement joins TRBV7-6 to TRBJ2-3; weak D call: TRBD2 (6 bases). Germline loops: CDR1 SGHVS, CDR2 FNYEAQ. The CDR3 length is 14 residues. Trimming removed 0 bases from V and 4 bases from J, with 8 bases in between. CDR3 sequence (DNA): TGTGCCAGCAGCTTAGCGGGCGGGGCAGATACGCAGTATTTT. Translated, it gives CASSLAGGADTQYF.

For the CDR3, the DNA is TGTGCCAGCAGCCCCTTGGGACAGAGCTATGGCTACACCTTC. Its translation: CASSPLGQSYGYTF. The V and J genes are TRBV14 and TRBJ1-2, with 7 nucleotides matching TRBD1. This CDR3 comprises 14 residues. Losses at the gene ends were 4 bases for V and 4 bases for J; bases not matched to a gene: 6. Germline CDR1 SGHDN, CDR2 FVKESK.

This chain uses TRBV14 with TRBJ2-1, with 9 positions matching TRBD2. Germline V gene sequence: CDR1 SGHDN, CDR2 FVKESK. The CDR3 is made up of 14 amino acids. V trimming: 4 bases; J trimming: 5 bases; junction bases outside the gene matches: 3. The CDR3 sequence is CASSRGTSHNEQFF. In DNA, the CDR3 is TGTGCCAGCAGCCGCGGGACTAGCCACAATGAGCAGTTCTTC.